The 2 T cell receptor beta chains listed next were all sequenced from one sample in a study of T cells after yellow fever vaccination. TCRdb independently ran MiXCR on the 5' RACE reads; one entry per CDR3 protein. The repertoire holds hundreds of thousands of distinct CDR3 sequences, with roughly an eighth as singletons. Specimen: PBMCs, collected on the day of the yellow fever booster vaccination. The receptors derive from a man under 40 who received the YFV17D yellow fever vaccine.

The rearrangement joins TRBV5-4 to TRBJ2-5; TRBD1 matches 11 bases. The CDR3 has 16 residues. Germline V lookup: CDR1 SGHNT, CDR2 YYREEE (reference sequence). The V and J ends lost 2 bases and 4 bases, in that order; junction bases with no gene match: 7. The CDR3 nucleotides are TGTGCCAGCAGCTTACTCTCCGGGACAGGGGGAGAGACCCAGTACTTC. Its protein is CASSLLSGTGGETQYF.

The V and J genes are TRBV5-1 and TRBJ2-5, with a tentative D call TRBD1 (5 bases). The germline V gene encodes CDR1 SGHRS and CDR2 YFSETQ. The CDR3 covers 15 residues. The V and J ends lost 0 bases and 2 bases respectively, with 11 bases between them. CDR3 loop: CASSLAPAGQETQYF. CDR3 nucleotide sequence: TGCGCCAGCAGCTTGGCCCCAGCAGGGCAAGAGACCCAGTACTTC.